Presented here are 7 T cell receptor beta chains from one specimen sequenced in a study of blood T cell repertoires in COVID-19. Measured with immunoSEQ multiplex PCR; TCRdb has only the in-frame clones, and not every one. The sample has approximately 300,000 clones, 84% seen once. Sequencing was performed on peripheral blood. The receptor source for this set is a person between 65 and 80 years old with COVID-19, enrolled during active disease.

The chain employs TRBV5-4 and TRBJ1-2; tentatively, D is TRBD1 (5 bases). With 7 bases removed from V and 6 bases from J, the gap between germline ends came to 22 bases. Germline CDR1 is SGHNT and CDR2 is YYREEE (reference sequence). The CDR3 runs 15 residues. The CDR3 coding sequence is TGTGCCAGCCACACCCCAGGGCCGGCGGTTGATGGCTACACCTTC. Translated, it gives CASHTPGPAVDGYTF.

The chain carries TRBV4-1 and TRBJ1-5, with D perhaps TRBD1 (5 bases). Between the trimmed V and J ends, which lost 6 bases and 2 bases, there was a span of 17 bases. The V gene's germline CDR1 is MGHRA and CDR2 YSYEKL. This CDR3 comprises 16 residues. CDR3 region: CASRTVPGEGNQPQHF. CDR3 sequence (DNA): TGCGCCAGCAGAACAGTCCCGGGGGAGGGCAATCAGCCCCAGCATTTT.

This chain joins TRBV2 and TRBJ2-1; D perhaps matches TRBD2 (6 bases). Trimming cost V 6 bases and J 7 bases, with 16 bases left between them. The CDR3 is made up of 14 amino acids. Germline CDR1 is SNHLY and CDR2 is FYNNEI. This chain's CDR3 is CASRSGGGLNEQFF. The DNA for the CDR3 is TGTGCCAGCAGATCTGGAGGAGGGTTAAATGAGCAGTTCTTC.

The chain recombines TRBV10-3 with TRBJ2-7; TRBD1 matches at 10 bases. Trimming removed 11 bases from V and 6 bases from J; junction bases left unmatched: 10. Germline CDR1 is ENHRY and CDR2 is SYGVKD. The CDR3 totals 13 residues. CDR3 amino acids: CASSGTGVSEQYF. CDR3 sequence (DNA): TGTGCCTCTTCCGGGACAGGGGTTAGCGAGCAGTACTTC.

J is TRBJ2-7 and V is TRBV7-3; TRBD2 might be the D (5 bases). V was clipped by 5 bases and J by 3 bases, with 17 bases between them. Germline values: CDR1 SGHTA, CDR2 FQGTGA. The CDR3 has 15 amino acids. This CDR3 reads CASSPGRGPNYEQYF. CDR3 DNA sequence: TGTGCCAGCAGCCCTGGTAGAGGGCCTAACTACGAGCAGTACTTC.

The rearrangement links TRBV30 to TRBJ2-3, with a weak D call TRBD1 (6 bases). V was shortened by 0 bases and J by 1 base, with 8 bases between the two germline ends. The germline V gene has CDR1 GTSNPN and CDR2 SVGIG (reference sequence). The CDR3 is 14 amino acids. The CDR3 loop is CAWSVAGGTDTQYF. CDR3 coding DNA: TGTGCCTGGAGTGTCGCAGGGGGCACAGATACGCAGTATTTT.

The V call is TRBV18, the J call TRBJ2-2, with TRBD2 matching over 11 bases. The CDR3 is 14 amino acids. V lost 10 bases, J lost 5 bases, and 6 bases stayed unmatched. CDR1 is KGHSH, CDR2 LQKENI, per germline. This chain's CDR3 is CATQLAGETGELFF. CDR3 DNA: TGTGCCACCCAACTAGCGGGAGAGACCGGGGAGCTGTTTTTT.